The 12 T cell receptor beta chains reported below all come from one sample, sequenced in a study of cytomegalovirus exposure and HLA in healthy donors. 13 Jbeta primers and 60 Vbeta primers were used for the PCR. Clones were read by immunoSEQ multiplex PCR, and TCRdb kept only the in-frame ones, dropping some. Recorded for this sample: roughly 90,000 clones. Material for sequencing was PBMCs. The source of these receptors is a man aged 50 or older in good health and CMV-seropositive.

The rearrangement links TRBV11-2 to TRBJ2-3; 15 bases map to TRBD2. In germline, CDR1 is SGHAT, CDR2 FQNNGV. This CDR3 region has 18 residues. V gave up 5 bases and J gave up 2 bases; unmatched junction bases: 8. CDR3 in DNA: TGTGCCAGCAGCGATCGGACTAGCGGGAGGGGACTCACAGATACGCAGTATTTT. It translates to CASSDRTSGRGLTDTQYF. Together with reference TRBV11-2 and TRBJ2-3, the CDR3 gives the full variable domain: EAGVAQSPRYKIIEKRQSVAFWCNPISGHATLYWYQQILGQGPKLLIQFQNNGVVDDSQLPKDRFSAERLKGVDSTLKIQPAKLEDSAVYLCASSDRTSGRGLTDTQYFGPGTRLTVL.

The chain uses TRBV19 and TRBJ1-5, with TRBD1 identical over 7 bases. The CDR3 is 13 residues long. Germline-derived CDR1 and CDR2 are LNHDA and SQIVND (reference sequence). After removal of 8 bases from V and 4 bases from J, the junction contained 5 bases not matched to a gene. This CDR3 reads CASAGTVNQPQHF. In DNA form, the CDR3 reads TGTGCCAGTGCCGGGACAGTGAATCAGCCCCAGCATTTT.

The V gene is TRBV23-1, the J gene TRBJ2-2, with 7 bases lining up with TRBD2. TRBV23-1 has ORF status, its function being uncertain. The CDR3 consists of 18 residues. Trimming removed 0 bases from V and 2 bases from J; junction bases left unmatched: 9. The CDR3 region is CASSQSPETSANTGELFF. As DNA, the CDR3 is TGCGCCAGCAGTCAATCACCCGAAACTAGCGCTAACACCGGGGAGCTGTTTTTT.

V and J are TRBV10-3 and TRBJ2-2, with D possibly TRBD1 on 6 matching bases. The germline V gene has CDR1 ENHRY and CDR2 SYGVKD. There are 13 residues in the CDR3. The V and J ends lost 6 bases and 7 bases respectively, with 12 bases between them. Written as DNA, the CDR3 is TGTGCCATCAGAGACCAGGGGCTCGGGGAGCTGTTTTTT. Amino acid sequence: CAIRDQGLGELFF.

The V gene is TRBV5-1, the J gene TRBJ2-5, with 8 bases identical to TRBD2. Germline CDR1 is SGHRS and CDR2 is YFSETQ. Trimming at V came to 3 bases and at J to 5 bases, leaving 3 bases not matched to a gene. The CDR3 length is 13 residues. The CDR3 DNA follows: TGCGCCAGCAGCTCCCCGGGGGGGGAGACCCAGTACTTC. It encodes CASSSPGGETQYF.

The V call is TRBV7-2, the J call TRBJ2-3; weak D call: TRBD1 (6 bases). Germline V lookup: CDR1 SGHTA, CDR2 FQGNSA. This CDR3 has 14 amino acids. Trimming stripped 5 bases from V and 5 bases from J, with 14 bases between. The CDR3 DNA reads TGTGCCAGCAGCCCCCGGGACACACAAGATACGCAGTATTTT. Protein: CASSPRDTQDTQYF.

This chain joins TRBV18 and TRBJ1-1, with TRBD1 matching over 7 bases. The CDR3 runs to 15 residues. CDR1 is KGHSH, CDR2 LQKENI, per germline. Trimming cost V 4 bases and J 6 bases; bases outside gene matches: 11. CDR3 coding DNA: TGTGCCAGCTCACTATCGGTACGGCAGGGGGCTGAAGCTTTCTTT. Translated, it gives CASSLSVRQGAEAFF. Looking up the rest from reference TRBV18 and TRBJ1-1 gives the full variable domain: NAGVMQNPRHLVRRRGQEARLRCSPMKGHSHVYWYRQLPEEGLKFMVYLQKENIIDESGMPKERFSAEFPKEGPSILRIQQVVRGDSAAYFCASSLSVRQGAEAFFGQGTRLTVV.

Here the CDR3 reads CASSPDRATAETQYF. CDR3 nucleotide sequence: TGCGCCAGCAGCCCAGACAGGGCCACAGCGGAGACCCAGTACTTC. The chain carries TRBV5-1 and TRBJ2-5; 7 nucleotides match TRBD1. The CDR3 extends over 15 amino acids. V lost 4 bases and J lost 5; bases outside the gene matches: 11. CDR1 is SGHRS and CDR2 is YFSETQ in the germline V gene.

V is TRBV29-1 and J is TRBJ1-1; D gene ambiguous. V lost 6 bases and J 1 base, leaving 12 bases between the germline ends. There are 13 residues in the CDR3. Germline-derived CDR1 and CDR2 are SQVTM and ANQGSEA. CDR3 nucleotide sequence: TGCAGCGTCCAAGACACCCCGAACACTGAAGCTTTCTTT. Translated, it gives CSVQDTPNTEAFF.

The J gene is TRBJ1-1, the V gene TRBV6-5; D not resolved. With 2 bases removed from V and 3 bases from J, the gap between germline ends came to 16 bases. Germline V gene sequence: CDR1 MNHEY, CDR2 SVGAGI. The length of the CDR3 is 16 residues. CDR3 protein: CASSYRTHMQDTEAFF. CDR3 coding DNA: TGTGCCAGCAGTTACCGAACCCACATGCAGGACACTGAAGCTTTCTTT.

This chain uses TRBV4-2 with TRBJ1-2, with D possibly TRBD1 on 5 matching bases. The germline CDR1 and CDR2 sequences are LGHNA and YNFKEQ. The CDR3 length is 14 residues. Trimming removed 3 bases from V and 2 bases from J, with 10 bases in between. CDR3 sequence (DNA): TGTGCCAGCAGCCAGACGGGGGACAACTATGGCTACACCTTC. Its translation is CASSQTGDNYGYTF.

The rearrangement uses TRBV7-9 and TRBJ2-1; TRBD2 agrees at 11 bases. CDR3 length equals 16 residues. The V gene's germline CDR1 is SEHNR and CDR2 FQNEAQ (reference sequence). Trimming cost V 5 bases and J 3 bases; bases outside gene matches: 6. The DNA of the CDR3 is TGTGCCAGCAGCCCCCGACTAGCGGGATTCTACAATGAGCAGTTCTTC. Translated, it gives CASSPRLAGFYNEQFF. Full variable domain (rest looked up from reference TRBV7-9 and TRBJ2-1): DTGVSQNPRHKITKRGQNVTFRCDPISEHNRLYWYRQTLGQGPEFLTYFQNEAQLEKSRLLSDRFSAERPKGSFSTLEIQRTEQGDSAMYLCASSPRLAGFYNEQFFGPGTRLTVL.